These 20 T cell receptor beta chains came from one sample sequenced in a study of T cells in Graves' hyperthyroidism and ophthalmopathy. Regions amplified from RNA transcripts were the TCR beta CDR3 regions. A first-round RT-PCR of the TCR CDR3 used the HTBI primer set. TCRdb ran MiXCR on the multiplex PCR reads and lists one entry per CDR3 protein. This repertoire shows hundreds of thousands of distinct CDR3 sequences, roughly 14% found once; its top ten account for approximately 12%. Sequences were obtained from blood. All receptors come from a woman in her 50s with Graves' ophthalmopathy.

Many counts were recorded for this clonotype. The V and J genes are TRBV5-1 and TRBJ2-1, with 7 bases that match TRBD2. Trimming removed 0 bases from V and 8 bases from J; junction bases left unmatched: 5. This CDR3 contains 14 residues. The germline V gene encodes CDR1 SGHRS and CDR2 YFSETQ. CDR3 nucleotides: TGCGCCAGCAGCTTGGTCGGGAGGTCAGATGAGCAGTTCTTC. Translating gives CASSLVGRSDEQFF.

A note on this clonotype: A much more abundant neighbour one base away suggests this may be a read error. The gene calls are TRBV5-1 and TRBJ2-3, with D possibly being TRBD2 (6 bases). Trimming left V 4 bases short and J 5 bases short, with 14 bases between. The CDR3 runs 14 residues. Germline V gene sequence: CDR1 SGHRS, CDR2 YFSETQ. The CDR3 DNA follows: TGCGCCAGCAGCATGGGGCAGGGAGGAGATACGCAGTATTTT. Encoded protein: CASSMGQGGDTQYF.

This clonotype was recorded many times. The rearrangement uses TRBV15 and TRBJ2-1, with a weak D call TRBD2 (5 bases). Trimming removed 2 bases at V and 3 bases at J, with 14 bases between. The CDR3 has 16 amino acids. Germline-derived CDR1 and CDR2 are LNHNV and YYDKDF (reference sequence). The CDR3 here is CATSRKGGGIYNEQFF. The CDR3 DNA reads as TGTGCCACCAGCAGAAAAGGAGGTGGTATCTACAATGAGCAGTTCTTC.

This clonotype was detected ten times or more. CDR3 nucleotide sequence: TGTGCCAGCAGCGAGAACAGGGATACTGAAGCTTTCTTT. Protein: CASSENRDTEAFF. The rearrangement links TRBV7-3 to TRBJ1-1; D is perhaps TRBD1 (6 bases). Trimming stripped 5 bases from V and 5 bases from J, with 12 bases between. The CDR3 runs 13 residues. Germline CDR1 reads SGHTA; CDR2 reads FQGTGA.

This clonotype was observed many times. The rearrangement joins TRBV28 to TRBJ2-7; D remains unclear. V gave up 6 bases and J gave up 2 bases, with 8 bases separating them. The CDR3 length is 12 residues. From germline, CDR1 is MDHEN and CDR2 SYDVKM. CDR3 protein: CASRTPPYEQYF. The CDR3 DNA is TGTGCCAGCAGGACCCCCCCCTACGAGCAGTACTTC.

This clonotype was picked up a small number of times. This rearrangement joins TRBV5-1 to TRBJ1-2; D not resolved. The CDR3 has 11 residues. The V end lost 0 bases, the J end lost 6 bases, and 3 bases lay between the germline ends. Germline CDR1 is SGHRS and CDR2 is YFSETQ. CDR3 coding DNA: TGCGCCAGCAGCTTGGACCATGGCTACACCTTC. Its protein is CASSLDHGYTF.

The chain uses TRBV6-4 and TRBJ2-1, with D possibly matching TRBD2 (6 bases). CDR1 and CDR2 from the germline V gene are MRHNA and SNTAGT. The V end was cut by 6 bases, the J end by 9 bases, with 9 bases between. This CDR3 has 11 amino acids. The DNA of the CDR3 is TGTGCCAGCAGCGTGGAGGGTGAGCAGTTCTTC. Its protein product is CASSVEGEQFF.

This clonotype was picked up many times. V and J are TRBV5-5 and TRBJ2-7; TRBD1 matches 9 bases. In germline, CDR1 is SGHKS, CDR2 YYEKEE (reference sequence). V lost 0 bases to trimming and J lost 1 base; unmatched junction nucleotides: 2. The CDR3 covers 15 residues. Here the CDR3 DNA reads TGTGCCAGCAGCTTGGGGACAGGGGAATCCTACGAGCAGTACTTC. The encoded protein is CASSLGTGESYEQYF.

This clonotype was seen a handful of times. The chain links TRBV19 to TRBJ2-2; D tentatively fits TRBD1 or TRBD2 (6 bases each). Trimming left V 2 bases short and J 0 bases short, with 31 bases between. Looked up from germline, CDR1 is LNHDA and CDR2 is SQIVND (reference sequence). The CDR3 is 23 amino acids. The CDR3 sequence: CASSIWGGRKLGRTVANTGELFF. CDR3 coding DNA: TGTGCCAGTAGTATATGGGGAGGTCGGAAACTAGGGAGGACAGTCGCGAACACCGGGGAGCTGTTTTTT.

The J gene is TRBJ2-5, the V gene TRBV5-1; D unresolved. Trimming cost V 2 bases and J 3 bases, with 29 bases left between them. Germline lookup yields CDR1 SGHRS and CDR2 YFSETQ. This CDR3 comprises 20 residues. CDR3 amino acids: CASSLPNVPSVNLVKETQYF. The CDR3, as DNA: TGCGCCAGCAGCTTACCGAATGTGCCCTCGGTTAATTTGGTTAAAGAGACCCAGTACTTC.

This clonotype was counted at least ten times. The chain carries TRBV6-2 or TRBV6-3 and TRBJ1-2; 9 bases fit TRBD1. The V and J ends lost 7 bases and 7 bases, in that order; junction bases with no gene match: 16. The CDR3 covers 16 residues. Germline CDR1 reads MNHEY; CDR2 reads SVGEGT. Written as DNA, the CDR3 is TGTGCCAGCACTCCCCGCGGACAGGGGAAGGACGGTGGCTACACCTTC. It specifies CASTPRGQGKDGGYTF.

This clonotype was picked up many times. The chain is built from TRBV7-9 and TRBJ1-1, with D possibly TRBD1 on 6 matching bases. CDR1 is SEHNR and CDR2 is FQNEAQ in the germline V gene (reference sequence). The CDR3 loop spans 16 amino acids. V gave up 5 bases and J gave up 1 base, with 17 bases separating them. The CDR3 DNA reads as TGTGCCAGCAGCCAACCGGCAGGGGTTGGGAACACTGAAGCTTTCTTT. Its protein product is CASSQPAGVGNTEAFF.

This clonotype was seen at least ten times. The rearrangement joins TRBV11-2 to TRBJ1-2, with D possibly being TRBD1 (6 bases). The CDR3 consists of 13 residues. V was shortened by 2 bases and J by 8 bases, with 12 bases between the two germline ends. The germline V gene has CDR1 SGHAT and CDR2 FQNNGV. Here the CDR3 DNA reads TGTGCCAGCAGCTTAACGGGGGGCGAAGGCTACACCTTC. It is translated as CASSLTGGEGYTF.

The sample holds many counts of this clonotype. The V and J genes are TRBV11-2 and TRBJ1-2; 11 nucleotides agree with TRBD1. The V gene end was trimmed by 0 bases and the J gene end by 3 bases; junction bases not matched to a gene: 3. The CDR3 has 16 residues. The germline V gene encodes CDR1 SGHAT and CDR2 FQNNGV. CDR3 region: CASSLDGQGAYYGYTF. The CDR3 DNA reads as TGTGCCAGCAGCTTAGACGGACAGGGGGCTTACTATGGCTACACCTTC.

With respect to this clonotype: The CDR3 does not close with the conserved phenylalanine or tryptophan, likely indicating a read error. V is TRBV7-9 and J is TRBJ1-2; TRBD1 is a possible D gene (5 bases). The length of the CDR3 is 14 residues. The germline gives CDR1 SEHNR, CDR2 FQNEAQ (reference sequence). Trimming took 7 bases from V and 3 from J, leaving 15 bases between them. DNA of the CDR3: TGTGCCAGCACCGGGGACCAAAAATACTATGGCTACACCCTC. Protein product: CASTGDQKYYGYTL.

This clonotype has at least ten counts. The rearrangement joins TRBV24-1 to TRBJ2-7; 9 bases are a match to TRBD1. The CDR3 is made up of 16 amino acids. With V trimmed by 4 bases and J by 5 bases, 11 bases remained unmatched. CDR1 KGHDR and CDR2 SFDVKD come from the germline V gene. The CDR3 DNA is TGTGCCACCAGTGACCGCCAGACAGGGGGTATGCACGAGCAGTACTTC. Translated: CATSDRQTGGMHEQYF.

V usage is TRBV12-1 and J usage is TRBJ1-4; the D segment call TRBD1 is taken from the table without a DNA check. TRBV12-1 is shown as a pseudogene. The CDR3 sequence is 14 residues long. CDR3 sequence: CASSFRGIQEKLFF. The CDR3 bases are TGTGCCAGCAGCTTTCGGGGGATTCAGGAAAAACTGTTTTTT.

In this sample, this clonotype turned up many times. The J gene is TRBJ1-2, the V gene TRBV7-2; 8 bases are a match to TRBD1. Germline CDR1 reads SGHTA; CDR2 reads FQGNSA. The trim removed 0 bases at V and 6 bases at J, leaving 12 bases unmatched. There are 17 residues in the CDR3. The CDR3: CASSLASTGQGINGYTF. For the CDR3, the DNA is TGTGCCAGCAGCTTAGCGTCGACAGGACAGGGCATCAATGGCTACACCTTC. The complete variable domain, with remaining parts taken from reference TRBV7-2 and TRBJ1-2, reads GAGVSQSPSNKVTEKGKDVELRCDPISGHTALYWYRQSLGQGLEFLIYFQGNSAPDKSGLPSDRFSAERTGGSVSTLTIQRTQQEDSAVYLCASSLASTGQGINGYTFGSGTRLTVV.

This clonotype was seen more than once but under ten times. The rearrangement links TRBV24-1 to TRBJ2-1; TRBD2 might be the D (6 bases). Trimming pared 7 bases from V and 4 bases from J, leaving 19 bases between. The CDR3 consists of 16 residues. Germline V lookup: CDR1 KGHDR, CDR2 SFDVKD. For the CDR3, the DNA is TGTGCCACCAGCCCAAGGGTGGGGGGTGGTTACAATGAGCAGTTCTTC. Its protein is CATSPRVGGGYNEQFF.

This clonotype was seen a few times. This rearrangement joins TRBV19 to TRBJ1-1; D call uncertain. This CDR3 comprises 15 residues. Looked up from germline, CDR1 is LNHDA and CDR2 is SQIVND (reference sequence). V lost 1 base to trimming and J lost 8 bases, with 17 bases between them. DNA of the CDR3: TGTGCCAGTAGTATAGTTTCCCCAGGCTTGAAAGAAGCTTTCTTT. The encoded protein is CASSIVSPGLKEAFF.